This T cell receptor beta chain was captured by sequencing in a study of metastatic and nonmetastatic thyroid tumors. The CDR3 is 15 amino acids. J lost 3 bases, V lost 4 bases, and 7 bases had no gene match. CDR1 and CDR2 from the germline V gene are MNHNS and SASEGT. Study processing details: Using the CDR3 differences seen across clinicopathological groups, the authors built a distant-metastasis classifier for papillary thyroid cancer, which was meant to discriminate distant-metastatic patients. MiXCR reprocessed the PCR reads for TCRdb. These V and J calls rely on TCRdb rather than the paper's analysis. Among 15,000 to 20,000 clones listed, roughly 14% were seen once. Ahead of thyroid surgery, no patient had received treatment of any kind. A few counts support this clone.

The receptor was isolated from a female donor with papillary thyroid cancer or a benign thyroid nodule (not recorded which). Some clones in this sample may be carry-over from other donors' samples. The chain couples TRBV6-1 to TRBJ2-7, with TRBD1 identical over 9 bases. The specimen sequenced was blood. CDR3 coding DNA: TGTGCCAGCAGTGTTTCCGGGACAGGGATCTACGAGCAGTACTTC. Its translation: CASSVSGTGIYEQYF.